This TCR beta chain was identified in a study of siplizumab effects on memory and regulatory T cells. Assayed TCR templates numbered about 90,000 for each sample. Data came from immunoSEQ multiplex PCR; TCRdb stores just in-frame clones and leaves some out. Seen here are tens of thousands of clones, over 90% observed once, and the top ten hold roughly 17%. Whole-study findings and limits: Alloreactive sequences traceable to unstimulated CD4+ memory cells were significantly reduced by siplizumab. Proliferating siplizumab-culture Tregs lacked confirmation of suppressive function.

A note on this clone: Its target is unknown.

The ends lost 5 bases at V and 9 bases at J; junction bases unmatched: 6. CDR1 and CDR2 (germline): SGHRS, YFSETQ. This CDR3 is 14 amino acids long. The chain combines TRBV5-1 with TRBJ2-1; TRBD2 agrees at 12 bases. The clonotype was recovered from a human donor in good health. The sample consisted of CD8+ T cells sorted from blood. The CDR3 sequence: CASSRTSGIIEQFF. The DNA for the CDR3 is TGCGCCAGCAGTAGGACTAGCGGGATAATTGAGCAGTTCTTC.